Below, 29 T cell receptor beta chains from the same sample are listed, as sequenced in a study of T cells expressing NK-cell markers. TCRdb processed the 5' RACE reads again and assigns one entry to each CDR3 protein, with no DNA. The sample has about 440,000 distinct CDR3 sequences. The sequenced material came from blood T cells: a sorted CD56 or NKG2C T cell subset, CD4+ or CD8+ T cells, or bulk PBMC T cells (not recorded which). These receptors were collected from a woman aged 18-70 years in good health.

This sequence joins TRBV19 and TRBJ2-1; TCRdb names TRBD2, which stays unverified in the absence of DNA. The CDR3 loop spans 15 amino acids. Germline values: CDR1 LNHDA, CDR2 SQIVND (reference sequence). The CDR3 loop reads CASRVTSGAYNEQFF.

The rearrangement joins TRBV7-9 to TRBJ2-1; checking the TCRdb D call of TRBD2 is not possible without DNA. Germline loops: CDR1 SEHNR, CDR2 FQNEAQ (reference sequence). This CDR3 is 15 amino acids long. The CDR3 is CASTPISGGDNEQFF.

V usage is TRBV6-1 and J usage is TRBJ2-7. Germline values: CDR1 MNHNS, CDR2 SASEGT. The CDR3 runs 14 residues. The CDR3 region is CASTQKAPSYEQYF.

The CDR3 region is CASTYRQGREKLFF. The chain combines TRBV10-2 with TRBJ1-4; the TCRdb call, TRBD1, lacks DNA for checking. CDR1 WSHSY and CDR2 SAAADI come from the germline V gene. The CDR3 is 14 amino acids.

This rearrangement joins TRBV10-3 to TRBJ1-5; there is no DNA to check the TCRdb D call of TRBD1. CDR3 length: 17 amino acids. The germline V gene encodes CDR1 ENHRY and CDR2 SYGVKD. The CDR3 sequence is CAISESGTGTGNQPQHF.

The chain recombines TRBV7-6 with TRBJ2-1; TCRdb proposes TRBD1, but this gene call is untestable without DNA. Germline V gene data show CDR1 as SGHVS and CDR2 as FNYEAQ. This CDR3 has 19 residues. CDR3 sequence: CASSLVTITGQRGLNEQFF.

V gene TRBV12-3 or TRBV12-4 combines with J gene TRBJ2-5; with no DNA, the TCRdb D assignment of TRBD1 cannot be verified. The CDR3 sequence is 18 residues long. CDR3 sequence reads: CASSTTILTGAGGETQYF.

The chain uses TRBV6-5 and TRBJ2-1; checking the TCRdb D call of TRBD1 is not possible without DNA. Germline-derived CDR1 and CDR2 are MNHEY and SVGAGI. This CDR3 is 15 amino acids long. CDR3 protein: CASSLRTGGINEQFF.

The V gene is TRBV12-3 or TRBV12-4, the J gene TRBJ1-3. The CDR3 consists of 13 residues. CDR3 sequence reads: CASSFAGGNTIYF.

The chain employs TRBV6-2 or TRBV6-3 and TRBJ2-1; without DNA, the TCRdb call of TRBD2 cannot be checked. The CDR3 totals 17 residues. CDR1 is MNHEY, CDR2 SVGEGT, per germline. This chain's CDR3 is CASSPTVGRGEGNEQFF.

This chain's CDR3 is CASSVVPSGTDTQYF. The chain links TRBV9 to TRBJ2-3. This CDR3 spans 15 amino acids. CDR1 SGDLS and CDR2 YYNGEE come from the germline V gene.

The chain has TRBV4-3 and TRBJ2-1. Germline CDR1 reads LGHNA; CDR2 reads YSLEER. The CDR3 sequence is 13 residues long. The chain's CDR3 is CASSQDKGFGQFF.

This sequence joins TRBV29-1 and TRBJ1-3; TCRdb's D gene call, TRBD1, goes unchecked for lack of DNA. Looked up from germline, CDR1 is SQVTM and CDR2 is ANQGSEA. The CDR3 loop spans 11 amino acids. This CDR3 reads CSGQSGNTIYF.

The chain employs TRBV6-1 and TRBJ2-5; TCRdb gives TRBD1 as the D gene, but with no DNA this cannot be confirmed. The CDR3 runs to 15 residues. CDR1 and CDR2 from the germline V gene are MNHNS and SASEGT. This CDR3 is CASRPGQLVQETQYF.

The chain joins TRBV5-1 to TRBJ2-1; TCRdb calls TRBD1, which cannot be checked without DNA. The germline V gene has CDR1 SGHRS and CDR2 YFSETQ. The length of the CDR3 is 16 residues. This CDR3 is CASSLTGAPIYNEQFF. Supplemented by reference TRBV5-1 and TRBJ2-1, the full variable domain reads KAGVTQTPRYLIKTRGQQVTLSCSPISGHRSVSWYQQTPGQGLQFLFEYFSETQRNKGNFPGRFSGRQFSNSRSEMNVSTLELGDSALYLCASSLTGAPIYNEQFFGPGTRLTVL.

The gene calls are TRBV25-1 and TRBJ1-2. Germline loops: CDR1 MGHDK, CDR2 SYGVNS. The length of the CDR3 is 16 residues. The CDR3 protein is CASSDRWRGDRYGYTF.

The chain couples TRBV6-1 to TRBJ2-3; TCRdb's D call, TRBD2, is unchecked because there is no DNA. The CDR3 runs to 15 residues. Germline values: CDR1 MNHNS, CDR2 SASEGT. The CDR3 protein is CASSPSLGFIDTQYF.

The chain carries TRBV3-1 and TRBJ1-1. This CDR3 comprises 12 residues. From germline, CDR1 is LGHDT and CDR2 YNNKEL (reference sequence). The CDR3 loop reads CASSLMNREAFF.

CDR3: CSASAGAVQETQYF. V usage is TRBV20-1 and J usage is TRBJ2-5; the D gene TCRdb calls, TRBD1, cannot be checked with no DNA. The germline gives CDR1 DFQATT, CDR2 SNEGSKA (reference sequence). The CDR3 is 14 residues long.

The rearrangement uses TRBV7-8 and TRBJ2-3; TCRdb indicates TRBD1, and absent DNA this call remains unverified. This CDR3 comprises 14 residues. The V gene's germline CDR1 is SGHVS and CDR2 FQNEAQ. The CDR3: CASSRQGSQDTQYF.

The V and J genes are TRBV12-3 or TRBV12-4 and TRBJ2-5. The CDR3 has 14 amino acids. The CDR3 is CASSLGQPQETQYF.

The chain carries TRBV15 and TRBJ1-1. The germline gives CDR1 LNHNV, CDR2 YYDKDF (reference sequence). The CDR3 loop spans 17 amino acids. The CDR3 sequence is CATSRDQTAGLPSEAFF.

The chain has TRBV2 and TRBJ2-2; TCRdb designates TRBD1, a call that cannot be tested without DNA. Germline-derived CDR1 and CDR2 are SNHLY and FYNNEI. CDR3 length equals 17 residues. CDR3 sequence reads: CASTPRLGDRGSGELFF.

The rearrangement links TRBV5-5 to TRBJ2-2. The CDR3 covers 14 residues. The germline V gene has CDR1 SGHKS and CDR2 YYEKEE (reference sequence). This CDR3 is CASSLVVTPGELFF. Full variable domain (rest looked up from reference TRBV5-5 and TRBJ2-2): DAGVTQSPTHLIKTRGQQVTLRCSPISGHKSVSWYQQVLGQGPQFIFQYYEKEERGRGNFPDRFSARQFPNYSSELNVNALLLGDSALYLCASSLVVTPGELFFGEGSRLTVL.

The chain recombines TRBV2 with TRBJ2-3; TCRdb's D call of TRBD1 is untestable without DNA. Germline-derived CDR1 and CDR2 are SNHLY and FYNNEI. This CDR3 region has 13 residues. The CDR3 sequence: CTSSDPREDTQYF.

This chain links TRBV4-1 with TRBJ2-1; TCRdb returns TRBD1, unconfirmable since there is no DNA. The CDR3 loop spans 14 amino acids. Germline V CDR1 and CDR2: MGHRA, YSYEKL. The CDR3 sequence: CASSHPGGGNEQFF.

This chain's CDR3 is CAGIQGTSYNEQFF. The rearrangement links TRBV7-9 to TRBJ2-1; TCRdb outputs TRBD1, but without DNA this stays unchecked. The CDR3 sequence is 14 residues long. CDR1 is SEHNR and CDR2 is FQNEAQ in the germline V gene (reference sequence). Based on the CDR3 plus reference TRBV7-9 and TRBJ2-1, the full variable domain is DTGVSQNPRHKITKRGQNVTFRCDPISEHNRLYWYRQTLGQGPEFLTYFQNEAQLEKSRLLSDRFSAERPKGSFSTLEIQRTEQGDSAMYLCAGIQGTSYNEQFFGPGTRLTVL.

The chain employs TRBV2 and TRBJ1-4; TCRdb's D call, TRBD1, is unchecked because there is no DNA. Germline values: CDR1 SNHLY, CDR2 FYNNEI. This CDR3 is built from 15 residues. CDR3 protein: CASNVGTRPPEKLFF.

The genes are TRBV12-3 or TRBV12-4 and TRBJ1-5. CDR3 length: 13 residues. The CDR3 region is CASSLFRPQPQHF.